What follows are 27 T cell receptor beta chains derived from one specimen sequenced in a study of OX40 agonist ivuxolimab in advanced cancers. Sequencing was performed with immunoSEQ multiplex PCR; in TCRdb, only in-frame clones are kept and a portion is missing. The profile covers fewer than 85,000 clones, with 80% to 95% appearing a single time and 9.5% to 11% taken by the ten largest. The input for sequencing was CD4+ or CD8+ T cells sorted from blood, taken in a trial of the OX40 agonist ivuxolimab. Every receptor here comes from an adult with an advanced solid tumor such as melanoma, head and neck, liver or kidney cancer.

This clone has just one count. V and J are TRBV5-6 and TRBJ2-7, with 7 positions matching TRBD1. V lost 4 bases to trimming and J lost 4 bases; unmatched junction nucleotides: 11. The CDR3 loop spans 15 amino acids. The V gene's germline CDR1 is SGHDT and CDR2 YYEEEE. In DNA, the CDR3 is TGTGCCAGCAGCCCTCTAAGAGACAGGGCGTACGAGCAGTACTTC. It translates to CASSPLRDRAYEQYF.

The chain joins TRBV10-3 to TRBJ2-7, with D possibly matching TRBD2 (5 bases). Germline V gives CDR1 ENHRY, CDR2 SYGVKD. This CDR3 is 15 amino acids long. Trimming took 0 bases from V and 1 from J, leaving 10 bases between them. The CDR3 DNA reads TGTGCCATCAGTGAGTCGTCTAGCCGATCCTACGAGCAGTACTTC. Translated: CAISESSSRSYEQYF.

This rearrangement joins TRBV27 to TRBJ2-1, with TRBD1 as a possible D gene (5 bases). With 2 bases removed from V and 9 bases from J, the gap between germline ends came to 11 bases. There are 13 residues in the CDR3. Germline-derived CDR1 and CDR2 are MNHEY and SMNVEV (reference sequence). CDR3 DNA: TGTGCCAGCAGTTTAGGACAAGTTAGTGAGCAGTTCTTC. Translating it yields CASSLGQVSEQFF.

This CDR3 is CASSGWGRGEGSYNEQFF. The CDR3 coding sequence is TGTGCCAGCAGCGGATGGGGCCGAGGGGAGGGATCCTACAATGAGCAGTTCTTC. The chain is built from TRBV9 and TRBJ2-1; TRBD2 aligns across 7 bases. The CDR3 is 18 residues long. V was clipped by 3 bases and J by 1 base; unmatched bases: 13. CDR1 and CDR2 from the germline V gene are SGDLS and YYNGEE.

The V and J genes are TRBV7-9 and TRBJ1-4; D is uncertain. The CDR3 spans 17 residues. Germline V gene lookup returns CDR1 SEHNR and CDR2 FQNEAQ (reference sequence). V was pared by 6 bases and J by 0 bases, with 17 bases between. The CDR3 nucleotides are TGTGCCAGCAGACCGAGCACACCAGCCGCAACTAATGAAAAACTGTTTTTT. It specifies CASRPSTPAATNEKLFF.

This chain links TRBV29-1 with TRBJ2-2; a possible D gene is TRBD1 (6 bases). The CDR3 has 15 residues. Trimming left V 3 bases short and J 0 bases short, with 11 bases between. Germline loops: CDR1 SQVTM, CDR2 ANQGSEA. CDR3 nucleotides: TGCAGCGTTGATCTTGGGGGCGCGAACACCGGGGAGCTGTTTTTT. This translates into CSVDLGGANTGELFF.

This rearrangement joins TRBV29-1 to TRBJ2-7; TRBD2 agrees at 11 bases. Germline values: CDR1 SQVTM, CDR2 ANQGSEA. CDR3 length: 18 amino acids. J lost 1 base, V lost 0 bases, and 11 bases had no gene match. DNA of the CDR3: TGCAGCGTTGAAGAGAGATTAGCGGGGGGGCAGTGTTCCTACGAGCAGTACTTC. This sequence encodes CSVEERLAGGQCSYEQYF.

This sequence joins TRBV21-1 and TRBJ1-2; the D call of TRBD1 is as the table states it, not checked on the DNA. TRBV21-1 is recorded as a pseudogene. CDR3 size: 18 residues. The CDR3: CASSKEVKGRGRYYGYTF. In nucleotides, the CDR3 is TGTGCCAGCAGCAAAGAGGTTAAGGGCAGGGGGCGGTACTATGGCTACACCTTC.

The J gene is TRBJ2-1, the V gene TRBV7-9, with D unclear. V was trimmed by 5 bases and J by 5 bases, leaving 10 bases between them. Per the germline V gene, CDR1 is SEHNR and CDR2 is FQNEAQ (reference sequence). This CDR3 has 13 amino acids. In nucleotides, the CDR3 is TGTGCCAGCAGCCCCCCCTACGACAATGAGCAGTTCTTC. Its protein product is CASSPPYDNEQFF. Based on the CDR3 plus reference TRBV7-9 and TRBJ2-1, the full variable domain is DTGVSQNPRHKITKRGQNVTFRCDPISEHNRLYWYRQTLGQGPEFLTYFQNEAQLEKSRLLSDRFSAERPKGSFSTLEIQRTEQGDSAMYLCASSPPYDNEQFFGPGTRLTVL.

V usage is TRBV5-4 and J usage is TRBJ2-5; a possible D gene is TRBD2 (7 bases). Germline V lookup: CDR1 SGHNT, CDR2 YYREEE (reference sequence). Deletions cut 0 bases from V and 5 bases from J, with 17 bases between. The CDR3 covers 16 residues. DNA of the CDR3: TGTGCCAGCAGCTTGGCGGCTTACGGGGGGCGTGAGACCCAGTACTTC. This gives the protein CASSLAAYGGRETQYF.

The gene calls are TRBV27 and TRBJ1-5; a possible D gene is TRBD1 (6 bases). The CDR3 consists of 14 residues. Looked up from germline, CDR1 is MNHEY and CDR2 is SMNVEV (reference sequence). V was clipped by 6 bases and J by 5 bases, with 14 bases between them. The CDR3 loop is CASSTTGLHQPQHF. For the CDR3, the DNA is TGTGCCAGCAGCACTACAGGGTTGCATCAGCCCCAGCATTTT.

The chain has TRBV13 and TRBJ2-3, with 7 nucleotides matching TRBD2. The CDR3 is 17 amino acids. Germline CDR1 reads PRHDT; CDR2 reads FYEKMQ (reference sequence). The junction had 9 bases not matched to a gene; V was cut back by 3 bases and J by 0 bases. As DNA, the CDR3 is TGTGCCAGCAGCTTCTCCCTAGCGGCCCCTAGCACAGATACGCAGTATTTT. It yields the protein CASSFSLAAPSTDTQYF.

The gene calls are TRBV13 and TRBJ1-5, with D possibly TRBD1 on 6 matching bases. The CDR3 is 14 amino acids. Germline V lookup: CDR1 PRHDT, CDR2 FYEKMQ (reference sequence). V lost 4 bases and J lost 0, with 7 bases in between. The CDR3 here is CASSSGASNQPQHF. The CDR3 DNA sequence: TGTGCCAGCAGCTCAGGGGCTAGCAATCAGCCCCAGCATTTT.

This chain links TRBV27 with TRBJ2-2; no clear D. V lost 7 bases and J 1 base, leaving 7 bases between the germline ends. Germline lookup yields CDR1 MNHEY and CDR2 SMNVEV (reference sequence). The CDR3 extends over 13 amino acids. In nucleotides, the CDR3 is TGTGCCAGCACCCGCTGGAACACCGGGGAGCTGTTTTTT. It is translated as CASTRWNTGELFF.

The chain links TRBV6-5 to TRBJ2-7; 7 bases agree with TRBD1. Germline CDR1 and CDR2: MNHEY and SVGAGI. This CDR3 has 13 amino acids. The V gene end was trimmed by 5 bases and the J gene end by 3 bases; junction bases not matched to a gene: 4. For the CDR3, the DNA is TGTGCCAGCAGTCAGGGACAGTTCTACGAGCAGTACTTC. It codes for CASSQGQFYEQYF.

The chain has TRBV14 and TRBJ1-2, with TRBD1 as a possible D gene (5 bases). The CDR3 is 17 residues long. Trimming cost V 0 bases and J 6 bases, with 20 bases left between them. Germline assignment: CDR1 SGHDN and CDR2 FVKESK. CDR3 nucleotides: TGTGCCAGCAGCCAAGAGAGTCGGACATCCTTAGGGGATGGCTACACCTTC. Its translation is CASSQESRTSLGDGYTF.

J is TRBJ2-5 and V is TRBV5-6; no firm D call. The germline gives CDR1 SGHDT, CDR2 YYEEEE. Trimming shortened V by 0 bases and J by 1 base, and 4 bases separated the two germline ends. The CDR3 loop spans 13 amino acids. CDR3 DNA: TGTGCCAGCAGCTTGGATGTCCAAGAGACCCAGTACTTC. The encoded protein is CASSLDVQETQYF.

The gene calls are TRBV11-2 and TRBJ1-1; no firm D call. The CDR3 loop spans 11 amino acids. Germline CDR1 and CDR2: SGHAT and FQNNGV. V lost 5 bases to trimming and J lost 5 bases, with 6 bases between them. CDR3 coding DNA: TGTGCCAGCAGCCACCTTACTGAAGCTTTCTTT. As protein: CASSHLTEAFF.

The chain recombines TRBV6-5 with TRBJ2-7, with 8 nucleotides matching TRBD1. V lost 4 bases and J lost 3; bases outside the gene matches: 2. Per the germline V gene, CDR1 is MNHEY and CDR2 is SVGAGI. The CDR3 totals 13 residues. This chain's CDR3 is CASSWGQVYEQYF. DNA of the CDR3: TGTGCCAGCAGTTGGGGACAGGTCTACGAGCAGTACTTC.

The chain is built from TRBV6-6 and TRBJ1-2; D unclear. From germline, CDR1 is MNHNY and CDR2 SVGAGI (reference sequence). This CDR3 spans 14 amino acids. V was shortened by 2 bases and J by 8 bases, with 15 bases between the two germline ends. The DNA of the CDR3 is TGTGCCAGCAGTTACCCTGGGGAGCGTGGGGGCTACACCTTC. This codes for CASSYPGERGGYTF.

V gene TRBV4-2 combines with J gene TRBJ2-2, with D tentatively TRBD1 or TRBD2 (5 bases each). CDR3 length: 14 amino acids. Germline values: CDR1 LGHNA, CDR2 YNFKEQ. V lost 1 base to trimming and J lost 7 bases, with 10 bases between them. CDR3 DNA sequence: TGTGCCAGCAGCCAAGGCCGGGACGACGGGGAGCTGTTTTTT. Its translation is CASSQGRDDGELFF.

This chain connects TRBV9 to TRBJ2-7, with 11 bases lining up with TRBD1. This CDR3 spans 16 amino acids. Trimming at V came to 2 bases and at J to 5 bases, leaving 9 bases not matched to a gene. Looked up from germline, CDR1 is SGDLS and CDR2 is YYNGEE. CDR3 nucleotide sequence: TGTGCCAGCAGCGTCTTTGGGACAGGGGGTCTCGACGAGCAGTACTTC. Translation gives CASSVFGTGGLDEQYF.

The chain recombines TRBV7-2 with TRBJ1-1; D is unclear. The germline CDR1 and CDR2 sequences are SGHTA and FQGNSA. The CDR3 is made up of 15 amino acids. V lost 4 bases to trimming and J lost 3 bases, with 15 bases between them. DNA for the CDR3: TGTGCCAGCAGCTCCTTAACCCAGGTTCACACTGAAGCTTTCTTT. It yields the protein CASSSLTQVHTEAFF.

This clone was counted a single time. This sequence joins TRBV6-5 and TRBJ2-5; D unclear. CDR1 MNHEY and CDR2 SVGAGI come from the germline V gene. This CDR3 is built from 13 residues. The V and J ends lost 6 bases and 5 bases respectively, with 13 bases between them. As DNA, the CDR3 is TGTGCCAGCAGCTACACGGTCGGGGAGACCCAGTACTTC. Translated: CASSYTVGETQYF.

The rearrangement uses TRBV11-1 and TRBJ2-7; D tentatively reads TRBD1 or TRBD2 (5 bases each). In germline, CDR1 is SGHAT, CDR2 FQDESV (reference sequence). This CDR3 contains 14 residues. Trimming cost V 5 bases and J 3 bases, with 14 bases left between them. CDR3 protein: CASSRTGTGYEQYF. CDR3 DNA sequence: TGTGCCAGCAGCCGTACCGGGACGGGCTACGAGCAGTACTTC.

The chain recombines TRBV30 with TRBJ2-1, with 8 bases matching TRBD2. This CDR3 comprises 16 residues. Germline V gene data show CDR1 as GTSNPN and CDR2 as SVGIG (reference sequence). Trimming removed 2 bases from V and 9 bases from J; junction bases left unmatched: 15. For the CDR3, the DNA is TGTGCCTGGAGTTATCCGATCGGGGGGGCTTTTCCTGAGCAGTTCTTC. Translating gives CAWSYPIGGAFPEQFF.

The chain is built from TRBV13 and TRBJ2-7; the D call may be TRBD1 or TRBD2 (5 bases each). Deletions cut 9 bases from V and 0 bases from J, with 15 bases between. The CDR3 is made up of 14 amino acids. The germline CDR1 and CDR2 sequences are PRHDT and FYEKMQ (reference sequence). Here the CDR3 reads CASINRDLSYEQYF. CDR3 nucleotides: TGTGCCAGTATCAACCGGGACCTCTCCTACGAGCAGTACTTC.